This is a list of T cell receptor beta chains from one sample in a study of PD-L1 blockade in urothelial cancer. Profiling relied on immunoSEQ multiplex PCR, and the TCRdb table lists in-frame clones only, not all of them. The sample includes about 45,000 clones, around 88% of them seen just once. The sequencing here drew on PBMCs, taken around atezolizumab (anti-PD-L1) treatment. Source of these receptors: a man older than 75 with urothelial cancer. Each CDR3 is given with its conserved first and last residue. A D gene is named only where the DNA matches it firmly.

>NA|TRBJ1-1|TRBV5-1
CASSLRQAAEAFF
>TRBD1|TRBJ2-1|TRBV7-8
CASSYRDSGYNEEQFF
>NA|TRBJ1-2|TRBV14
CASSQANQDYGYTF
>NA|TRBJ2-1|TRBV30
CAWRRGGSDNEQFF
>NA|TRBJ2-7|TRBV10-2
CASSDFSRDSGRQYF
>NA|TRBJ1-1|TRBV28
CASRNQGNTEAFF
>TRBD2|TRBJ2-5|TRBV6-7
CASSYRGRGQETQYF
>NA|TRBJ1-2|TRBV30
CAWSPQTVNYGYTF
>TRBD2|TRBJ2-2|TRBV6-4
CASRLAGGPSFGELFF
>TRBD1|TRBJ1-2|TRBV19
CASFRTGGYGYTF
>NA|TRBJ2-1|TRBV12-5
CASGLVRLGNGANEQFF
>NA|TRBJ1-1|TRBV15
CATSRQRDSNTEAFF
>TRBD2|TRBJ2-7|TRBV9
CASSVAPGQAPGLAGVIGEYEQYF
>TRBD2|TRBJ2-3|TRBV9
CASSVAGGYTQYF
>TRBD2|TRBJ2-3|TRBV7-2
CASSLPGLAPDTQYF
>NA|TRBJ2-2|TRBV11-3
CASLGPGYLGGELFF
>NA|TRBJ1-4|TRBV30
CAWSVGSGLDYNEKLFF
>NA|TRBJ2-1|TRBV11-2
CASSLGERSSSYNEQFF
>TRBD2|TRBJ2-7|TRBV5-6
CASSLIGPFAGADEQYF
>TRBD2|TRBJ2-1|TRBV18
CASSSSGRNGDEQFF
>NA|TRBJ2-3|TRBV5-6
CASNPSRTLGDTQYF
>TRBD1|TRBJ2-3|TRBV18
CASSARTGADTQYF
>TRBD1|TRBJ1-4|TRBV6-1
CASARTGANEKLFF
>NA|TRBJ2-7|TRBV10-2
CASSPLYEQYF
>TRBD1|TRBJ2-3|TRBV7-9
CASSSGQGGITDTQYF
>TRBD2|TRBJ2-7|TRBV28
CASSSDSGSGHEQYF
>TRBD1|TRBJ2-4|TRBV28
CASSGGQLKNIQYF
>TRBD2|TRBJ2-3|TRBV5-4
CASSSPSGLTDTQYF
>NA|TRBJ1-1|TRBV28
CASSLQVNTEAFF
>NA|TRBJ2-6|TRBV2
CASSELNAGPGANVLTF
>TRBD2|TRBJ2-7|TRBV5-5
CASSLSGTLSYEQYF
>TRBD2|TRBJ2-7|TRBV18
CASSRGLAGVEQYF